This entry lists 14 T cell receptor beta chains sequenced from one sample in a study of blood T cell repertoires in COVID-19. Assay: immunoSEQ multiplex PCR; the TCRdb copy retains only in-frame clones and omits some. The sample has about 160,000 clones, approximately 92% seen once. Material for sequencing was peripheral blood. The receptors were sampled from a woman in her 50s with acute or convalescent COVID-19.

The chain uses TRBV7-2 and TRBJ2-2; 7 nucleotides match TRBD2. Trimming removed 3 bases from V and 5 bases from J; junction bases left unmatched: 6. Germline V lookup: CDR1 SGHTA, CDR2 FQGNSA. The CDR3 runs 15 residues. CDR3 sequence reads: CASSFPSGRTGELFF. CDR3 sequence (DNA): TGTGCCAGCAGCTTCCCTAGCGGTCGGACCGGGGAGCTGTTTTTT.

The chain employs TRBV6-5 and TRBJ1-6; the D is unclear. The V gene's germline CDR1 is MNHEY and CDR2 SVGAGI. The CDR3 loop spans 12 amino acids. V was trimmed by 5 bases and J by 11 bases, leaving 10 bases between them. The CDR3 DNA sequence: TGTGCCAGCAGTAAACTAGGGACACCCCTCCACTTT. As protein: CASSKLGTPLHF.

The chain employs TRBV7-9 and TRBJ1-2; D perhaps matches TRBD1 (5 bases). V was cut by 1 base and J by 3 bases, with 9 bases left in between. Looked up from germline, CDR1 is SEHNR and CDR2 is FQNEAQ (reference sequence). The CDR3 spans 14 residues. In DNA form, the CDR3 reads TGTGCCAGCAGCTTAGTTCCAGGGTACTATGGCTACACCTTC. It specifies CASSLVPGYYGYTF. The entire variable domain, with the rest obtained from reference TRBV7-9 and TRBJ1-2, is as follows: DTGVSQNPRHKITKRGQNVTFRCDPISEHNRLYWYRQTLGQGPEFLTYFQNEAQLEKSRLLSDRFSAERPKGSFSTLEIQRTEQGDSAMYLCASSLVPGYYGYTFGSGTRLTVV.

V and J are TRBV18 and TRBJ2-2; 7 bases are shared with TRBD1. V was clipped by 8 bases and J by 6 bases; unmatched bases: 12. This CDR3 is built from 15 residues. The germline CDR1 and CDR2 sequences are KGHSH and LQKENI. The CDR3 region is CASHDLDRAAGELFF. The CDR3 nucleotides read TGTGCCAGCCATGACCTCGACAGGGCTGCCGGGGAGCTGTTTTTT.

This chain links TRBV19 with TRBJ1-2; D gene ambiguous. CDR3 length equals 15 residues. Trimming cost V 0 bases and J 8 bases, with 16 bases left between them. The germline V gene encodes CDR1 LNHDA and CDR2 SQIVND (reference sequence). The CDR3 is CASSIDLVLNSGYTF. CDR3 nucleotide sequence: TGTGCCAGTAGTATAGATCTGGTCCTGAACTCCGGCTACACCTTC.

This clone has just a few counts. This sequence joins TRBV13 and TRBJ1-1, with D possibly TRBD1 on 5 matching bases. The CDR3 extends over 15 amino acids. Trimming stripped 5 bases from V and 2 bases from J, with 15 bases between. Germline V gene lookup returns CDR1 PRHDT and CDR2 FYEKMQ (reference sequence). The DNA of the CDR3 is TGTGCCAGCAGCCTCTCGGGCGGGGGAAACACTGAAGCTTTCTTT. Translated, it gives CASSLSGGGNTEAFF.

The rearrangement uses TRBV15 and TRBJ1-5; D gene unclear. Germline V gene lookup returns CDR1 LNHNV and CDR2 YYDKDF (reference sequence). This CDR3 region has 15 residues. V dropped 1 base and J dropped 5 bases, with 12 bases sitting between them. Here the CDR3 reads CATSRGTSGDQPQHF. CDR3 nucleotides: TGTGCCACCAGCAGAGGGACCTCCGGGGATCAGCCCCAGCATTTT.

This chain connects TRBV7-2 to TRBJ1-2; possibly TRBD1 for D (6 bases). V gave up 5 bases and J gave up 0 bases, with 13 bases separating them. CDR1 and CDR2 from the germline V gene are SGHTA and FQGNSA. The CDR3 length is 15 residues. The CDR3 here is CASSAQGLTNYGYTF. The CDR3 DNA follows: TGTGCCAGCAGCGCACAGGGATTGACTAACTATGGCTACACCTTC.

This clone was picked up one time. DNA of the CDR3: TGTGCCACCAGTCGGAGGAATGAGCAGTTCTTC. Translation: CATSRRNEQFF. This chain links TRBV24-1 with TRBJ2-1, with D possibly being TRBD2 (5 bases). V dropped 6 bases and J dropped 7 bases, with 6 bases sitting between them. Germline assignment: CDR1 KGHDR and CDR2 SFDVKD. The CDR3 is made up of 11 amino acids.

The chain carries TRBV3-1 (or the pseudogene TRBV3-2) and TRBJ1-1, with 8 bases fitting TRBD1. From germline, CDR1 is LGHDT and CDR2 YNNKEL (reference sequence). The trim removed 6 bases at V and 7 bases at J, leaving 7 bases unmatched. This CDR3 has 13 residues. The CDR3 region has the DNA TGTGCCAGCAGTCAGGGACAGGACAGTGAAGCTTTCTTT. Translating gives CASSQGQDSEAFF.

The CDR3 region is CASSLEGGPQYF. The CDR3, as DNA: TGTGCCAGCAGCTTAGAAGGGGGTCCTCAGTACTTC. The chain combines TRBV7-9 with TRBJ2-4; possible D gene TRBD1, 6 bases. CDR1 is SEHNR, CDR2 FQNEAQ, per germline (reference sequence). The CDR3 has 12 amino acids. The ends were cut back, 1 base at V and 12 bases at J, with 10 bases in the middle.

This rearrangement joins TRBV7-2 to TRBJ1-2, with D perhaps TRBD1 (5 bases). The V gene lost 5 bases and the J gene lost 0 bases, with 16 bases spanning the gap. Germline V gives CDR1 SGHTA, CDR2 FQGNSA. This CDR3 spans 16 amino acids. The CDR3 DNA reads as TGTGCCAGCAGCCCTCGGACAACTACTACTAACTATGGCTACACCTTC. Translating gives CASSPRTTTTNYGYTF.

V gene TRBV23-1 combines with J gene TRBJ2-1; 11 nucleotides agree with TRBD2. TRBV23-1 is annotated as an ORF whose role is uncertain. V dropped 0 bases and J dropped 8; count of bases not matched to a gene: 6. CDR3 length: 16 residues. CDR3 protein: CASSQSGLAARDEQFF. The CDR3 region has the DNA TGCGCCAGCAGTCAATCGGGACTAGCGGCGCGGGATGAGCAGTTCTTC.

CDR3 in amino acids: CASSSTGGVSETQYF. CDR3 nucleotides: TGTGCCAGCAGCTCCACAGGGGGCGTTTCAGAGACCCAGTACTTC. The V call is TRBV7-6, the J call TRBJ2-5; the match to TRBD1 covers 9 bases. The ends lost 4 bases at V and 4 bases at J; junction bases unmatched: 7. The V gene's germline CDR1 is SGHVS and CDR2 FNYEAQ. The CDR3 consists of 15 residues.